This TCR beta chain comes out of a study of post-analysis software for immune sequencing data. Prepared TCR beta cDNA libraries contained unique molecular identifiers. TCRdb analysed the PCR reads with MiXCR anew, one entry per CDR3 protein. This table has about 260,000 distinct CDR3 sequences, 30% to 45% appearing once. Per germline, CDR1 SQVTM and CDR2 ANQGSEA. The V and J ends lost 6 bases and 5 bases, in that order; junction bases with no gene match: 9. CDR3 length equals 14 residues. In its sample, this clonotype was seen a few times. Its antigen is unidentified. General observations from the study: There were five or six TRBV segments more frequent in patients than controls, and TRBV5-6, TRBV5-1 and TRBV20-1 were among them.

The material sequenced was blood. The rearrangement uses TRBV29-1 and TRBJ2-7; 11 bases agree with TRBD2. This TCR came from a girl aged 5 to 17 with multiple sclerosis. CDR3 sequence reads: CSVPTSGEGDEQYF. The CDR3 nucleotides read TGCAGCGTCCCGACTAGCGGGGAGGGGGACGAGCAGTACTTC.